Listed below are T cell receptor beta chains from one sample, sequenced in a study of graft-versus-host responses after intestinal transplantation. Using immunoSEQ multiplex PCR, the repertoire was profiled, and TCRdb retains in-frame clones only, with some absent. The table records approximately 90,000 clones, approximately 89% of them present only once. The antigens for these receptors are not known. Source: unstimulated CD8+ T cells sorted from spleen or lymph node cells, taken before transplant. The receptors stem from a human donor who was the organ donor for an intestinal transplant. Each CDR3 is given with its conserved first and last residue. Each record gives: V gene, clone size, D gene, CDR3 length, J gene, CDR3 DNA, CDR3 protein. A D gene is named only where the DNA matches it firmly. Expanded clones get a size class; other rows say once, few or many, or leave the size out.

V: TRBV5-1
size: -
D: -
length: 14
J: TRBJ1-5
DNA: TGCGCCAGCAGCCTATATAGGGTAGGTCAGCCCCAGCATTTT
CDR3: CASSLYRVGQPQHF

V: TRBV25-1
size: once
D: -
length: 15
J: TRBJ1-2
DNA: TGTGCCAGCGAAGGCCCCGGCAGGACTAACTATGGCTACACCTTC
CDR3: CASEGPGRTNYGYTF

V: TRBV29-1
size: -
D: -
length: 13
J: TRBJ1-1
DNA: TGCAGCGTTGATCGGGGGGACACGCCTGAAGCTTTCTTT
CDR3: CSVDRGDTPEAFF

V: TRBV5-1
size: -
D: -
length: 15
J: TRBJ1-4
DNA: TGCGCCAGCAGCTTCTTTCGGGACCCGCATGAAAAACTGTTTTTT
CDR3: CASSFFRDPHEKLFF

V: TRBV5-5
size: once
D: TRBD1
length: 14
J: TRBJ2-5
DNA: TGTGCCAGCAGCTTGGGCGACAGGGGAGAGACCCAGTACTTC
CDR3: CASSLGDRGETQYF

V: TRBV4-1
size: -
D: TRBD2
length: 16
J: TRBJ2-7
DNA: TGCGCCAGCAGCCAAGGACTAGCGGGAGTTGGCTACGAGCAGTACTTC
CDR3: CASSQGLAGVGYEQYF

V: TRBV6-1
size: -
D: TRBD1
length: 13
J: TRBJ1-1
DNA: TGTGCCAGTGCTACAGGGGAGCACACTGAAGCTTTCTTT
CDR3: CASATGEHTEAFF

V: TRBV11-3
size: -
D: TRBD2
length: 19
J: TRBJ2-7
DNA: TGTGCCAGCAGCTTCTGGCTAGCGGGAGGGCTCCCCTTCTCCTACGAGCAGTACTTC
CDR3: CASSFWLAGGLPFSYEQYF

V: TRBV9
size: -
D: -
length: 16
J: TRBJ1-6
DNA: TGTGCCAGCAGCGCCCGCGGTGGGGGGGTTGAATCACCCCTCCACTTT
CDR3: CASSARGGGVESPLHF

V: TRBV27
size: -
D: -
length: 11
J: TRBJ2-5
DNA: TGTGCCAGCAGTACGGGGTGGGAGCAGTACTTC
CDR3: CASSTGWEQYF

V: TRBV5-1
size: -
D: -
length: 13
J: TRBJ1-2
DNA: TGCGCCAGCAGCTTGGCCGGAGGAGATGGCTACACCTTC
CDR3: CASSLAGGDGYTF

V: TRBV2
size: -
D: -
length: 14
J: TRBJ1-2
DNA: TGTGCCAGCAGTGATGAGGCAGGAGGTAATGGCTACACCTTC
CDR3: CASSDEAGGNGYTF

V: TRBV5-6
size: -
D: -
length: 12
J: TRBJ2-7
DNA: TGTGCCAGCAGCTTCCCGGGATACGAGCAGTACTTC
CDR3: CASSFPGYEQYF

V: TRBV30
size: -
D: -
length: 12
J: TRBJ1-4
DNA: TGTGCCTGGAGTGCTACGACAGTTAAACTGTTTTTT
CDR3: CAWSATTVKLFF

V: TRBV6-5
size: -
D: -
length: 15
J: TRBJ2-2
DNA: TGTGCCAGCAGTTACTCAGGGGGACAAACCGGGGAGCTGTTTTTT
CDR3: CASSYSGGQTGELFF

V: TRBV9
size: once
D: -
length: 12
J: TRBJ2-1
DNA: TGTGCCAGCAGCGTCGCGTACAATGAGCAGTTCTTC
CDR3: CASSVAYNEQFF

V: TRBV30
size: -
D: -
length: 13
J: TRBJ2-7
DNA: TGTGCCTGGGGGGAAGACACCGCCTACGAGCAGTACTTC
CDR3: CAWGEDTAYEQYF

V: TRBV27
size: -
D: -
length: 12
J: TRBJ2-5
DNA: TGTGCCAGCAGGGGCCCGGAGGGGACCCAGTACTTC
CDR3: CASRGPEGTQYF

V: TRBV27
size: -
D: -
length: 13
J: TRBJ2-2
DNA: TGTGCCAGCACCAGAGATGGAACCGGGGAGCTGTTTTTT
CDR3: CASTRDGTGELFF

V: TRBV9
size: -
D: TRBD2
length: 15
J: TRBJ2-7
DNA: TGTGCCAGCAGCGCCGGACTAGCGGAGTCCTACGAGCAGTACTTC
CDR3: CASSAGLAESYEQYF

V: TRBV7-9
size: -
D: -
length: 10
J: TRBJ1-1
DNA: TGTGCCAGCAGCTTCACTGAAGCTTTCTTT
CDR3: CASSFTEAFF

V: TRBV5-1
size: -
D: TRBD1
length: 16
J: TRBJ1-5
DNA: TGCGCCAGCAGCGCTAGGACAGGGGGGAGCAATCAGCCCCAGCATTTT
CDR3: CASSARTGGSNQPQHF

V: TRBV19
size: once
D: -
length: 13
J: TRBJ2-5
DNA: TGTGCCAGTAGTACCGGGGGTAAAGAGACCCAGTACTTC
CDR3: CASSTGGKETQYF

V: TRBV4-2
size: -
D: -
length: 13
J: TRBJ2-7
DNA: TGTGCCAGCAGCCTGTCGGGGGATTACGAGCAGTACTTC
CDR3: CASSLSGDYEQYF

V: TRBV19
size: -
D: -
length: 13
J: TRBJ1-5
DNA: TGTGCCAGTAGTATATGGGTTGGTCAGCCCCAGCATTTT
CDR3: CASSIWVGQPQHF

V: TRBV29-1
size: -
D: -
length: 13
J: TRBJ2-4
DNA: TGCAGCGTTGAAGTTCGAACCAAAAACATTCAGTACTTC
CDR3: CSVEVRTKNIQYF

V: TRBV6-1
size: -
D: -
length: 17
J: TRBJ2-7
DNA: TGTGCCAGCAGTGAAGAATATAGGGTTGTAGCCTCCTACGAGCAGTACTTC
CDR3: CASSEEYRVVASYEQYF

V: TRBV5-1
size: -
D: -
length: 15
J: TRBJ2-1
DNA: TGCGCCAGCAGCTTGGTGGGGAGCTCCTACAATGAGCAGTTCTTC
CDR3: CASSLVGSSYNEQFF

V: TRBV10-3
size: -
D: TRBD1
length: 16
J: TRBJ1-1
DNA: TGTGCCATCAGTGGGAAGGAGGGGGCTGTGGACACTGAAGCTTTCTTT
CDR3: CAISGKEGAVDTEAFF

V: TRBV29-1
size: few
D: TRBD1
length: 14
J: TRBJ2-3
DNA: TGCAGCGTTGTTGAGGGGGCTAGCACAGATACGCAGTATTTT
CDR3: CSVVEGASTDTQYF

V: TRBV6-5
size: -
D: -
length: 14
J: TRBJ2-5
DNA: TGTGCCAGCAGTTACGGGCAGCTTCAAGAGACCCAGTACTTC
CDR3: CASSYGQLQETQYF

V: TRBV19
size: -
D: -
length: 11
J: TRBJ2-3
DNA: TGTGCCACCTACTTCTCAGATACGCAGTATTTT
CDR3: CATYFSDTQYF

V: TRBV5-5
size: -
D: TRBD1
length: 15
J: TRBJ1-1
DNA: TGTGCCAGCAGTCCAGCCGGGACAGGAAACACTGAAGCTTTCTTT
CDR3: CASSPAGTGNTEAFF

V: TRBV5-5
size: once
D: -
length: 14
J: TRBJ1-5
DNA: TGTGCCAGCAGCCCTGAATATAGCAATCAGCCCCAGCATTTT
CDR3: CASSPEYSNQPQHF

V: TRBV7-6
size: -
D: -
length: 15
J: TRBJ2-3
DNA: TGTGCCAGCAGCTCCGGACAGACTAGCACAGATACGCAGTATTTT
CDR3: CASSSGQTSTDTQYF

V: TRBV5-1
size: -
D: -
length: 15
J: TRBJ2-1
DNA: TGCGCCAGCAGCTTGGTAGGTTGGGCCTACAATGAGCAGTTCTTC
CDR3: CASSLVGWAYNEQFF

V: TRBV6-1
size: -
D: TRBD2
length: 15
J: TRBJ2-1
DNA: TGTGCCAGCAGGGCAGGACTAGCGGGATCTAATGAGCAGTTCTTC
CDR3: CASRAGLAGSNEQFF

V: TRBV6-5
size: -
D: -
length: 14
J: TRBJ1-1
DNA: TGTGCCAGCAGTTACGGCTACCGCCCGGGGAGAGCTTTCTTT
CDR3: CASSYGYRPGRAFF

V: TRBV2
size: -
D: -
length: 14
J: TRBJ1-1
DNA: TGTGCCAGCAGAGACCAACAGGGTTACACTGAAGCTTTCTTT
CDR3: CASRDQQGYTEAFF

V: TRBV5-1
size: -
D: -
length: 15
J: TRBJ1-1
DNA: TGCGCCAGCAGCCGCCAAAGGGGATCGGACACTGAAGCTTTCTTT
CDR3: CASSRQRGSDTEAFF